The 7 T cell receptor beta chains in this list originate from one sample, sequenced in a study of blood T cell repertoires in COVID-19. Assay used: immunoSEQ multiplex PCR; TCRdb lists only in-frame clones, some missing. The sample records fewer than 200,000 clones, about 79% being singletons. The sample consisted of PBMCs or T cells enriched from blood (not recorded which). Receptor source: a man in his fifties who had recovered from COVID-19.

The rearrangement uses TRBV9 and TRBJ2-1; D is possibly TRBD2 (5 bases). CDR3 length equals 16 residues. Trimming pared 0 bases from V and 7 bases from J, leaving 17 bases between. In germline, CDR1 is SGDLS, CDR2 YYNGEE. CDR3 in DNA: TGTGCCAGCAGCGTAGAGAGCCGGGGTGGGTTAAATGAGCAGTTCTTC. Protein: CASSVESRGGLNEQFF.

The V and J genes are TRBV5-6 and TRBJ2-1; 14 bases fit TRBD2. Looked up from germline, CDR1 is SGHDT and CDR2 is YYEEEE. V gave up 4 bases and J gave up 6 bases; unmatched junction bases: 6. The CDR3 spans 16 residues. The CDR3 spells CASSLRLAGGPNEQFF. The CDR3 nucleotides are TGTGCCAGCAGCCTAAGACTAGCGGGGGGGCCCAATGAGCAGTTCTTC.

The CDR3 loop reads CASSQGQGYGYTF. The CDR3 region has the DNA TGTGCCAGCAGCCAGGGACAGGGATATGGCTACACCTTC. This sequence joins TRBV3-1 (or the pseudogene TRBV3-2) and TRBJ1-2; 9 bases map to TRBD1. The CDR3 loop spans 13 amino acids. V was clipped by 3 bases and J by 5 bases; unmatched bases: 1. Germline loops: CDR1 LGHDT, CDR2 YNNKEL (reference sequence).

This chain links TRBV5-1 with TRBJ2-2; D is unclear. The V end was cut by 1 base, the J end by 0 bases, with 7 bases between. CDR3 length: 15 amino acids. CDR1 is SGHRS, CDR2 YFSETQ, per germline. The chain's CDR3 is CASSLIQPNTGELFF. In nucleotides, the CDR3 is TGCGCCAGCAGCTTGATACAGCCGAACACCGGGGAGCTGTTTTTT.

The chain joins TRBV21-1 to TRBJ1-4. TRBV21-1 is termed a pseudogene. The CDR3 is 11 residues long. CDR3 nucleotide sequence: TGTGCCAGCAGCAAAGAAGCGTGGTTGCTTTTT. This encodes CASSKEAWLLF.

The rearrangement joins TRBV7-9 to TRBJ1-2, with D perhaps TRBD1 (5 bases). The CDR3 runs to 14 residues. V lost 1 base to trimming and J lost 5 bases, with 11 bases between them. Looked up from germline, CDR1 is SEHNR and CDR2 is FQNEAQ (reference sequence). The chain's CDR3 is CASSLGGAVYGYTF. The CDR3, as DNA: TGTGCCAGCAGCTTAGGGGGCGCGGTATATGGCTACACCTTC.

V is TRBV30 and J is TRBJ1-6; no clear D. Germline V lookup: CDR1 GTSNPN, CDR2 SVGIG (reference sequence). Trimming pared 0 bases from V and 7 bases from J, leaving 10 bases between. CDR3 length: 14 residues. DNA of the CDR3: TGTGCCTGGAGTGTTTGGGGAGGGAATTCACCCCTCCACTTT. Translation gives CAWSVWGGNSPLHF.